The 12 T cell receptor beta chains reported below all come from one sample, sequenced in a study of cytomegalovirus exposure and HLA in healthy donors (TCRdb year 2017). Receptor libraries were prepared by the immunoSEQ multiplex PCR assay. For the multiplex PCR, a mixture combining 60 forward primers for TCR Vbeta segments and 13 reverse primers for TCR Jbeta segments was used. TCRdb stores this immuneACCESS table with in-frame sequences only. Part of the clones is absent; in the studies checked, under half of the shortfall reflects unresolved V genes, and no reason is known for the rest. The sample includes 100,000 to 150,000 clones, with approximately 80% observed a single time. The top ten clones comprise 1.9% of the sample. Sequencing was done on a sample of PBMCs. The receptors shown here come from a man aged 45-65 years in good health and CMV-seronegative.

The V call is TRBV30, the J call TRBJ1-2; D is possibly TRBD1 (6 bases). The length of the CDR3 is 15 residues. V lost 0 bases and J lost 1, with 12 bases in between. The germline V gene encodes CDR1 GTSNPN and CDR2 SVGIG (reference sequence). The CDR3 protein is CAWSVTGTFNYGYTF. The CDR3 nucleotides are TGTGCCTGGAGTGTAACCGGGACATTTAACTATGGCTACACCTTC.

J is TRBJ1-5 and V is TRBV2; no reliable D call. CDR3 length equals 13 residues. Germline CDR1 and CDR2: SNHLY and FYNNEI. The V gene lost 6 bases and the J gene lost 4 bases, with 10 bases spanning the gap. CDR3 sequence (DNA): TGTGCCAGCAGGACGGGTCCAAATCAGCCCCAGCATTTT. This translates into CASRTGPNQPQHF.

This rearrangement joins TRBV9 to TRBJ2-3; tentative D call: TRBD2 (6 bases). With 3 bases removed from V and 2 bases from J, the gap between germline ends came to 13 bases. There are 15 residues in the CDR3. Germline V lookup: CDR1 SGDLS, CDR2 YYNGEE. The CDR3: CASSGPGLHTDTQYF. DNA for the CDR3: TGTGCCAGCAGCGGACCGGGACTTCACACAGATACGCAGTATTTT.

This clone was seen once. The chain links TRBV4-3 to TRBJ2-3, with 10 nucleotides matching TRBD2. Germline V CDR1 and CDR2: LGHNA, YSLEER. This CDR3 spans 16 amino acids. V trimming: 4 bases; J trimming: 5 bases; junction bases outside the gene matches: 9. CDR3 residues: CASSRLQRGGGDTQYF. In DNA form, the CDR3 reads TGCGCCAGCAGCCGTCTCCAGCGGGGGGGAGGAGATACGCAGTATTTT.

The chain joins TRBV2 to TRBJ2-5, with no clear D. This CDR3 has 12 residues. Between the trimmed V and J ends, which lost 5 bases and 2 bases, there was a span of 6 bases. From germline, CDR1 is SNHLY and CDR2 FYNNEI. The CDR3 DNA sequence: TGTGCCAGCAGTACCGAGCAAGAGACCCAGTACTTC. Translating gives CASSTEQETQYF.

This clone has a handful of counts. The rearrangement joins TRBV18 to TRBJ2-5; TRBD2 is a possible D gene (7 bases). CDR3 length: 16 residues. V was trimmed by 2 bases and J by 2 bases, leaving 15 bases between them. Germline CDR1 is KGHSH and CDR2 is LQKENI. CDR3 loop: CASSPSGGSGQETQYF. Here the CDR3 DNA reads TGTGCCAGCTCACCATCGGGGGGCTCGGGACAAGAGACCCAGTACTTC.

Written as DNA, the CDR3 is TGTGCCAGTTCTCCGTATGGGGGCTCAGCCCAGCCCCAGCATTTT. Encoded protein: CASSPYGGSAQPQHF. The chain has TRBV6-5 and TRBJ1-5, with D perhaps matching TRBD1 (6 bases). V lost 9 bases, J lost 7 bases, and 22 bases lay in between. The CDR3 loop spans 15 amino acids. CDR1 and CDR2 from the germline V gene are MNHEY and SVGAGI.

The chain has TRBV5-4 and TRBJ2-3; D remains ambiguous. This CDR3 is 14 amino acids long. CDR1 SGHNT and CDR2 YYREEE come from the germline V gene (reference sequence). V dropped 4 bases and J dropped 5 bases, with 14 bases sitting between them. The CDR3 here is CASSKLTDLDTQYF. The CDR3, as DNA: TGTGCCAGCAGCAAACTTACAGATTTAGATACGCAGTATTTT. The variable domain in full, completed from reference TRBV5-4 and TRBJ2-3, reads ETGVTQSPTHLIKTRGQQVTLRCSSQSGHNTVSWYQQALGQGPQFIFQYYREEENGRGNFPPRFSGLQFPNYSSELNVNALELDDSALYLCASSKLTDLDTQYFGPGTRLTVL.

The chain couples TRBV11-3 to TRBJ1-1; 12 bases line up with TRBD1. This CDR3 is built from 14 residues. Germline values: CDR1 SGHNT, CDR2 YENEEA. Trimming cost V 4 bases and J 10 bases; bases outside gene matches: 7. The CDR3 coding sequence is TGTGCCAGCAGCTCGGGACAGGGGGCTGGGGTAGCTTTCTTT. Translated, it gives CASSSGQGAGVAFF.

The chain employs TRBV2 and TRBJ1-2, with 8 bases fitting TRBD1. This CDR3 is 13 amino acids long. Germline loops: CDR1 SNHLY, CDR2 FYNNEI. J gave up 6 bases and V 6 bases, and 6 bases lay outside the gene matches. The CDR3 sequence is CASSQYRGDGYTF. CDR3 bases: TGTGCCAGCAGCCAGTACAGGGGGGATGGCTACACCTTC.

This clone was seen more than once but under ten times. This rearrangement joins TRBV6-5 to TRBJ1-2; a possible D gene is TRBD1 (5 bases). CDR3 length equals 14 residues. The ends were cut back, 5 bases at V and 8 bases at J, with 18 bases in the middle. The germline gives CDR1 MNHEY, CDR2 SVGAGI. In DNA, the CDR3 is TGTGCCAGCAGTGCTTCCCAGGGTCTCCCGGGCTACACCTTC. Translating gives CASSASQGLPGYTF.

The chain uses TRBV4-2 and TRBJ2-3; 10 positions match TRBD2. The CDR3 length is 17 residues. J was trimmed by 1 base and V by 0 bases; bases with no gene match: 4. Germline V gene lookup returns CDR1 LGHNA and CDR2 YNFKEQ. The CDR3 coding sequence is TGTGCCAGCAGCCAAGAACGTAGCGGGGGGCGCACAGATACGCAGTATTTT. Translating gives CASSQERSGGRTDTQYF.